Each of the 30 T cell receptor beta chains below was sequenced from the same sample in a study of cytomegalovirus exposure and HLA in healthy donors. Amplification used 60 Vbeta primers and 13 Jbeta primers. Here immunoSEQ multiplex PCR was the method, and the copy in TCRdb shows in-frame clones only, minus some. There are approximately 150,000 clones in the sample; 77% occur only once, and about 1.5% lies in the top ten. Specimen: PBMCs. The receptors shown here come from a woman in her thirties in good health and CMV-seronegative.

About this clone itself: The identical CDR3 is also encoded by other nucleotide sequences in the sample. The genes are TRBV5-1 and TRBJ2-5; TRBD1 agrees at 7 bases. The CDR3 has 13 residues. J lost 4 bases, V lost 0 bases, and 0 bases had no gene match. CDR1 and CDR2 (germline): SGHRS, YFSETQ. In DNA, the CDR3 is TGCGCCAGCAGCTTGGGACAGGGAGAGACCCAGTACTTC. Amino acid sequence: CASSLGQGETQYF. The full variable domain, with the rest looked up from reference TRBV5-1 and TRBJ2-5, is KAGVTQTPRYLIKTRGQQVTLSCSPISGHRSVSWYQQTPGQGLQFLFEYFSETQRNKGNFPGRFSGRQFSNSRSEMNVSTLELGDSALYLCASSLGQGETQYFGPGTRLLVL.

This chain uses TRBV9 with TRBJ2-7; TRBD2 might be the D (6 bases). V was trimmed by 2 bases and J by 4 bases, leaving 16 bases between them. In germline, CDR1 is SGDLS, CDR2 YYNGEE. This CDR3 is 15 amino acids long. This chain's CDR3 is CASSVEGGAGYEQYF. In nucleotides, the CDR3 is TGTGCCAGCAGCGTGGAGGGAGGAGCTGGGTACGAGCAGTACTTC. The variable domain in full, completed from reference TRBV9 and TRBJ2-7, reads DSGVTQTPKHLITATGQRVTLRCSPRSGDLSVYWYQQSLDQGLQFLIQYYNGEERAKGNILERFSAQQFPDLHSELNLSSLELGDSALYFCASSVEGGAGYEQYFGPGTRLTVT.

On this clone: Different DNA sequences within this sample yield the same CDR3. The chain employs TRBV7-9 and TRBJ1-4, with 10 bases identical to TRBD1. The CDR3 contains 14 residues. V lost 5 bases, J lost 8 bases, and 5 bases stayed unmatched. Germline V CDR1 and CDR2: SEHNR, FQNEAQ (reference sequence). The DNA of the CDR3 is TGTGCCAGCAGCCCCGGACAGGGGGGGGAAAAACTGTTTTTT. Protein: CASSPGQGGEKLFF.

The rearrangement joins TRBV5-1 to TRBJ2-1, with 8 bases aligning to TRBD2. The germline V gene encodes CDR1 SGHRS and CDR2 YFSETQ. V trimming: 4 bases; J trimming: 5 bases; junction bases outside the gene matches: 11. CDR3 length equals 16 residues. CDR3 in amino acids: CASSPEASGLDNEQFF. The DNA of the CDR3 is TGCGCCAGCAGCCCCGAGGCTAGCGGGCTTGACAATGAGCAGTTCTTC.

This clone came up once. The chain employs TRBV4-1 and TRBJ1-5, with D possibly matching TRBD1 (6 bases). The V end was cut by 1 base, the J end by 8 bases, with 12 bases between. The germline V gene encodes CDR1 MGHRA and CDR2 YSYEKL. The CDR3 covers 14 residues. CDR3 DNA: TGCGCCAGCAGCCAAGGGCTCAGGGGTGAGCCCCAGCATTTT. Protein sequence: CASSQGLRGEPQHF.

The CDR3 DNA follows: TGTGCCAGCAGCACTCCCAGAACAGTAGCTAACTATGGCTACACCTTC. Translated, it gives CASSTPRTVANYGYTF. The chain joins TRBV7-9 to TRBJ1-2; D ambiguous. This CDR3 contains 16 residues. Trimming stripped 5 bases from V and 0 bases from J, with 16 bases between. Germline V CDR1 and CDR2: SEHNR, FQNEAQ (reference sequence).

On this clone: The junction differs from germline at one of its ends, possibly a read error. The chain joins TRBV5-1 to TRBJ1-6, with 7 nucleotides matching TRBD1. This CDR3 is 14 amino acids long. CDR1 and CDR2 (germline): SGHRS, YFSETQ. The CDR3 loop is CASRLEGASSPLHF. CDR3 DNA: TGCGCCAGCAGGTTGGAGGGGGCATCCTCACCCCTCCACTTT.

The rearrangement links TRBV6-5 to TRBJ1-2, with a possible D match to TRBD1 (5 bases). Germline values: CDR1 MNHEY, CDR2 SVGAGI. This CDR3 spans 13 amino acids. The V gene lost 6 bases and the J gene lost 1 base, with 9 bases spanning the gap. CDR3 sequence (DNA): TGTGCCAGCAGCCCCGGGGGTAACTATGGCTACACCTTC. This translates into CASSPGGNYGYTF.

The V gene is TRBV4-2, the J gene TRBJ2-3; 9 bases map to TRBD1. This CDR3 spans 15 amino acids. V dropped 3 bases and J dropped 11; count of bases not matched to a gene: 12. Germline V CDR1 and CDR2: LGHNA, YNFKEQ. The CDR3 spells CASSHPGQGTMEQYF. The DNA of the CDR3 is TGTGCCAGCAGCCACCCGGGACAGGGAACGATGGAGCAGTATTTT.

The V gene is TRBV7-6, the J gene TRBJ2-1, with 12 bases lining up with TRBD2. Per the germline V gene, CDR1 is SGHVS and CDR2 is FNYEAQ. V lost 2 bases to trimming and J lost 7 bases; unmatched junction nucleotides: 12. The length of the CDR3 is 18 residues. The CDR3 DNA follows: TGTGCCAGCAGCTTAAACTCTCCTCTAGCGGGGGGGTCAAATGAGCAGTTCTTC. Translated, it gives CASSLNSPLAGGSNEQFF. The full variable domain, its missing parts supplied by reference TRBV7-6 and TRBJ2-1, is GAGVSQSPRYKVTKRGQDVALRCDPISGHVSLYWYRQALGQGPEFLTYFNYEAQQDKSGLPNDRFSAERPEGSISTLTIQRTEQRDSAMYRCASSLNSPLAGGSNEQFFGPGTRLTVL.

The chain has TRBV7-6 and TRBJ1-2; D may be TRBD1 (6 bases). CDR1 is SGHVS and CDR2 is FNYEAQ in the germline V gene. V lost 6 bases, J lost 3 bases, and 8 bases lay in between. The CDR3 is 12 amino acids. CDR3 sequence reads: CASSRQDYGYTF. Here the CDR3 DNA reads TGTGCCAGCAGTCGACAGGACTATGGCTACACCTTC.

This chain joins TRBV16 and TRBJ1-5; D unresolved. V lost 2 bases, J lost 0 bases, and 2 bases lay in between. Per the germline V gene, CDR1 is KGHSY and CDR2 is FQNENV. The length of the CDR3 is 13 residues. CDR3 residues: CASSQLSNQPQHF. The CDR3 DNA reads TGTGCCAGCAGCCAACTTAGCAATCAGCCCCAGCATTTT. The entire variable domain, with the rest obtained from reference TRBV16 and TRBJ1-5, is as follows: GEEVAQTPKHLVRGEGQKAKLYCAPIKGHSYVFWYQQVLKNEFKFLISFQNENVFDETGMPKERFSAKCLPNSPCSLEIQATKLEDSAVYFCASSQLSNQPQHFGDGTRLSIL.

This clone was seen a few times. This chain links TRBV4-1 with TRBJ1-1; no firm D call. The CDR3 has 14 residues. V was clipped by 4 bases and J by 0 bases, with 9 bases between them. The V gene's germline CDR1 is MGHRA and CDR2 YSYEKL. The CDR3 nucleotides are TGCGCCAGCAGCCCAGGTGTCCTGAACACTGAAGCTTTCTTT. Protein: CASSPGVLNTEAFF.

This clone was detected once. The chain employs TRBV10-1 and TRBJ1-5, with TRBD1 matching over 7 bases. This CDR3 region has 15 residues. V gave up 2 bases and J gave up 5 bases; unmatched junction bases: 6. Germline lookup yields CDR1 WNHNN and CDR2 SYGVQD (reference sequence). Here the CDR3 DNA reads TGCGCCAGCAGTGAGCCCCAGGGGGAGTATCAGCCCCAGCATTTT. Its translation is CASSEPQGEYQPQHF.

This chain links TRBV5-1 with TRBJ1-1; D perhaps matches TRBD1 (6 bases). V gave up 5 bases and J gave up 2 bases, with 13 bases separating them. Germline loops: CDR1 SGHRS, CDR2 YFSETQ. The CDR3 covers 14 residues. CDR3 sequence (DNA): TGCGCCAGCAGTTCGGGACATTCCAACACTGAAGCTTTCTTT. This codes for CASSSGHSNTEAFF.

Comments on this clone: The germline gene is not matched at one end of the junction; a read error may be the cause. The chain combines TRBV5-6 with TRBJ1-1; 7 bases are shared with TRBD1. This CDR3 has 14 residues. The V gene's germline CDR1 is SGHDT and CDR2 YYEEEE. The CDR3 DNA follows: TGTGCCAGCAGCCTAGTTGACAGGGAGGACCATTTCTCCTTT. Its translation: CASSLVDREDHFSF. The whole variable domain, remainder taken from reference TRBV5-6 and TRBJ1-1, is DAGVTQSPTHLIKTRGQQVTLRCSPKSGHDTVSWYQQALGQGPQFIFQYYEEEERQRGNFPDRFSGHQFPNYSSELNVNALLLGDSALYLCASSLVDREDHFSFGQGTRLTVV.

The CDR3, as DNA: TGCGCCAGCAGACCCCCAGGGGAGACCCAGTACTTC. This codes for CASRPPGETQYF. The chain links TRBV5-1 to TRBJ2-5; D is perhaps TRBD1 (5 bases). The CDR3 sequence is 12 residues long. V lost 5 bases and J lost 5, with 10 bases in between. Germline V CDR1 and CDR2: SGHRS, YFSETQ.

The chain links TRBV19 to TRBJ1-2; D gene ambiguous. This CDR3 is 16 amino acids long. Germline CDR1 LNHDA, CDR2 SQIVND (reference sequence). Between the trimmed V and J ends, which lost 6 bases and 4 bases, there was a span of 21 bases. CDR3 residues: CASRAGNGGWGYGYTF. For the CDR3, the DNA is TGTGCCAGTAGGGCGGGTAACGGCGGTTGGGGCTATGGCTACACCTTC.

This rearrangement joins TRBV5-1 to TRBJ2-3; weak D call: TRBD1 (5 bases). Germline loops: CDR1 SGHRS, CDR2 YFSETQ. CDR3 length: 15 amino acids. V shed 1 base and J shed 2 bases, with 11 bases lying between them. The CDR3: CASSLFQGITDTQYF. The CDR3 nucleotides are TGCGCCAGCAGCTTGTTTCAGGGTATCACAGATACGCAGTATTTT.

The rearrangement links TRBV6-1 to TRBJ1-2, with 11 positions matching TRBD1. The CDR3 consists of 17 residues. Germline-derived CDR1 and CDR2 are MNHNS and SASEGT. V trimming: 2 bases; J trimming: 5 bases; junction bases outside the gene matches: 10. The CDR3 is CASSEPVLGQGVYGYTF. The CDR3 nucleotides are TGTGCCAGCAGTGAACCCGTTCTGGGACAGGGGGTATATGGCTACACCTTC.

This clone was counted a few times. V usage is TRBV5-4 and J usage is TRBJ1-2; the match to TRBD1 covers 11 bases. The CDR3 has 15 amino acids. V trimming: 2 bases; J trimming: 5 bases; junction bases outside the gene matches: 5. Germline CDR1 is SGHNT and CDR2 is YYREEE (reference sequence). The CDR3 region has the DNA TGTGCCAGCAGCTTTCGGGACAGGGGGTATTATGGCTACACCTTC. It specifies CASSFRDRGYYGYTF.

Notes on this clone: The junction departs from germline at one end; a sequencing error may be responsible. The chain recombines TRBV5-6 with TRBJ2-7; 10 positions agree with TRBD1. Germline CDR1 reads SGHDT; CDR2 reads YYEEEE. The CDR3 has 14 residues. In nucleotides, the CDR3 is TGTACCAGCAGCGGGGACAGGGGCCGGTACGAGCAGTACTTC. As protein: CTSSGDRGRYEQYF.

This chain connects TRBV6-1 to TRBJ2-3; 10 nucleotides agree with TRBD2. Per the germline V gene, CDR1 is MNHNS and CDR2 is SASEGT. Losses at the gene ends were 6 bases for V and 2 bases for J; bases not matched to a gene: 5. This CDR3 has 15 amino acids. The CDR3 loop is CASSPGLADTDTQYF. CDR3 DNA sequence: TGTGCCAGCAGCCCAGGACTAGCGGACACAGATACGCAGTATTTT.

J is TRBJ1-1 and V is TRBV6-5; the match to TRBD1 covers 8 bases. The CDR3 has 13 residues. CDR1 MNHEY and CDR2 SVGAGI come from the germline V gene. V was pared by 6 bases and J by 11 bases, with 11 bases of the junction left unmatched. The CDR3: CASRSTGAKGAFF. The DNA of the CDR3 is TGTGCCAGCAGGTCGACAGGGGCGAAAGGGGCTTTCTTT.

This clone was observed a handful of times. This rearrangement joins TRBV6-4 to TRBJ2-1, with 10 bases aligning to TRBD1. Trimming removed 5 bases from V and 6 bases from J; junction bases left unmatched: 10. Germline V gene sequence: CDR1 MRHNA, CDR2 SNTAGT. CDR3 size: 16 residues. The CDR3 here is CASSISGQGKSNEQFF. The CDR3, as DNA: TGTGCCAGCAGTATTTCGGGACAGGGGAAGAGCAATGAGCAGTTCTTC.

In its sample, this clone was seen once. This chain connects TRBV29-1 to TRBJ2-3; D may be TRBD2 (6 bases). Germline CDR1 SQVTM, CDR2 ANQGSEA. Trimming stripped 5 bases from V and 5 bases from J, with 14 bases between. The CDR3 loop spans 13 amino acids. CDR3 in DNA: TGCAGCGTTATTCGGGTGGGGGGAGATACGCAGTATTTT. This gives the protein CSVIRVGGDTQYF.

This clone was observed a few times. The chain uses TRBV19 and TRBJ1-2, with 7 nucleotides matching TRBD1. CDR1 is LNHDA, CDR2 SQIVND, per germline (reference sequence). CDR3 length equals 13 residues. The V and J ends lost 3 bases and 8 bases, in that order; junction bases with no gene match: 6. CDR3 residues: CASSITGVSGYTF. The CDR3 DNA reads TGTGCCAGTAGTATTACAGGGGTTAGCGGCTACACCTTC.

CDR3 sequence (DNA): TGTGCCAGTCACACAGGGCCCAAGAACACCGGGGAGCTGTTTTTT. Amino acids: CASHTGPKNTGELFF. The chain employs TRBV19 and TRBJ2-2; maybe TRBD1 (6 bases). The CDR3 is made up of 15 amino acids. Trimming pared 8 bases from V and 1 base from J, leaving 14 bases between. Germline CDR1 and CDR2: LNHDA and SQIVND (reference sequence).

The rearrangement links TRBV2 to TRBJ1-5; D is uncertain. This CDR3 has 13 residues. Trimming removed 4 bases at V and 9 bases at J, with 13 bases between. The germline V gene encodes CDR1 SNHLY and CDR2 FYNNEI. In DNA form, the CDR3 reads TGTGCCAGCAGTGGGAACCCAGCAGGGCCCCAGCATTTT. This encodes CASSGNPAGPQHF.

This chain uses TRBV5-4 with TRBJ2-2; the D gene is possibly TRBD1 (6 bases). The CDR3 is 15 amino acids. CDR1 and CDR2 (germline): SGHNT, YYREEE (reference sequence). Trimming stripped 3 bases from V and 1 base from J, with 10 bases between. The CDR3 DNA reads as TGTGCCAGCAGCTGGCAGGGACAGAACACCGGGGAGCTGTTTTTT. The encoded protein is CASSWQGQNTGELFF.